The next 10 T cell receptor beta chains were all read from a single sample in a study of T cell responses to AZD1222 COVID-19 vaccine. Produced via immunoSEQ multiplex PCR; TCRdb's table is partial and in-frame only. The sample lists around 120,000 clones, about 90% seen once, with over 0.95% in the top ten. Sample: peripheral blood, taken on day 0 of AZD1222 vaccination. These receptors came from an adult in good health.

This chain uses TRBV5-4 with TRBJ1-2; unclear D gene. V gave up 0 bases and J gave up 8 bases, with 8 bases separating them. The CDR3 covers 12 residues. The V gene's germline CDR1 is SGHNT and CDR2 YYREEE (reference sequence). The CDR3 nucleotides are TGTGCCAGCAGCTTGGACGGCCGCGGCTACACCTTC. Its protein is CASSLDGRGYTF.

The CDR3 here is CASSPLEGESGEQYF. CDR3 DNA: TGTGCCAGCTCACCATTAGAGGGAGAGTCGGGGGAGCAGTACTTC. The rearrangement joins TRBV18 to TRBJ2-7, with D possibly being TRBD2 (5 bases). V was trimmed by 2 bases and J by 7 bases, leaving 18 bases between them. Germline V gene sequence: CDR1 KGHSH, CDR2 LQKENI. The CDR3 runs 15 residues.

The rearrangement links TRBV27 to TRBJ2-7; the D gene could be TRBD1 or TRBD2 (5 bases each). Germline lookup yields CDR1 MNHEY and CDR2 SMNVEV (reference sequence). V lost 3 bases and J 0 bases, leaving 12 bases between the germline ends. The CDR3 is 15 amino acids. The DNA for the CDR3 is TGTGCCAGCAGTTTGGCTGGGACCGTCTCCTACGAGCAGTACTTC. This gives the protein CASSLAGTVSYEQYF.

This sequence joins TRBV5-1 and TRBJ2-1, with 7 bases lining up with TRBD2. From germline, CDR1 is SGHRS and CDR2 YFSETQ. V shed 6 bases, J shed 0 bases, and the junction held 12 bases outside the gene matches. The CDR3 runs 17 residues. This chain's CDR3 is CASTGGAGTPSYNEQFF. The CDR3 bases are TGCGCCAGCACGGGGGGTGCCGGGACTCCCTCCTACAATGAGCAGTTCTTC.

The rearrangement joins TRBV5-1 to TRBJ1-1, with no clear D. Trimming took 7 bases from V and 3 from J, leaving 10 bases between them. Germline-derived CDR1 and CDR2 are SGHRS and YFSETQ. The CDR3 is made up of 12 amino acids. CDR3: CASRDSDTEAFF. In nucleotides, the CDR3 is TGCGCCAGCCGTGACTCGGACACTGAAGCTTTCTTT.

The chain carries TRBV19 and TRBJ2-3; a possible D gene is TRBD1 (6 bases). Trimming cost V 6 bases and J 1 base, with 14 bases left between them. This CDR3 is 15 amino acids long. Germline V gene lookup returns CDR1 LNHDA and CDR2 SQIVND (reference sequence). The CDR3 reads CASRPQGSGTDTQYF. The CDR3, as DNA: TGTGCCAGTAGACCTCAGGGGAGTGGCACAGATACGCAGTATTTT.

The chain has TRBV9 and TRBJ1-1; perhaps TRBD1 as D (5 bases). The V gene's germline CDR1 is SGDLS and CDR2 YYNGEE. This CDR3 is built from 14 residues. Trimming pared 0 bases from V and 8 bases from J, leaving 14 bases between. The CDR3 spells CASSVGWGQREAFF. The CDR3 DNA is TGTGCCAGCAGCGTAGGCTGGGGCCAGAGAGAAGCTTTCTTT.

The chain recombines TRBV3-1 (or the pseudogene TRBV3-2) with TRBJ1-2; D might be TRBD1 (6 bases). The CDR3 covers 14 residues. The germline V and J ends were trimmed by 1 base and 4 bases, with 10 bases remaining between them. Per the germline V gene, CDR1 is LGHDT and CDR2 is YNNKEL (reference sequence). This CDR3 reads CASSQAGGVYGYTF. For the CDR3, the DNA is TGTGCCAGCAGCCAAGCCGGGGGCGTCTATGGCTACACCTTC.

This rearrangement joins TRBV27 to TRBJ2-7; weak D call: TRBD1 (6 bases). CDR1 and CDR2 from the germline V gene are MNHEY and SMNVEV (reference sequence). The CDR3 loop spans 14 amino acids. V gave up 5 bases and J gave up 0 bases, with 11 bases separating them. The CDR3: CASSQGQNSYEQYF. CDR3 bases: TGTGCCAGCAGTCAAGGACAGAACTCCTACGAGCAGTACTTC.

This rearrangement joins TRBV14 to TRBJ1-1; D might be TRBD1 (5 bases). V lost 4 bases and J lost 4, with 7 bases in between. In germline, CDR1 is SGHDN, CDR2 FVKESK. The CDR3 totals 12 residues. The CDR3 bases are TGTGCCAGCAGCCGCGGGGGCACTGAAGCTTTCTTT. Encoded protein: CASSRGGTEAFF.